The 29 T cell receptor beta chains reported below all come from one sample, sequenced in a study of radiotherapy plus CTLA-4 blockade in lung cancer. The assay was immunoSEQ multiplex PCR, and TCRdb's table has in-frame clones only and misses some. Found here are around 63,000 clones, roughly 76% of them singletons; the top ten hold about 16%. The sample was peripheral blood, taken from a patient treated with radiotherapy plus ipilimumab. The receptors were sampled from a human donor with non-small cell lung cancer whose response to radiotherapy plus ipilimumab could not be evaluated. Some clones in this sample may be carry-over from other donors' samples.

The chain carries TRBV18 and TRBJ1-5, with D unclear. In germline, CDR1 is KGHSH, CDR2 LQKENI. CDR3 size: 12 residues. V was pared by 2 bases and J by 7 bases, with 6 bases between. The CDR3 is CASSPEAQPQHF. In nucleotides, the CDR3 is TGTGCCAGCTCACCAGAGGCGCAGCCCCAGCATTTT.

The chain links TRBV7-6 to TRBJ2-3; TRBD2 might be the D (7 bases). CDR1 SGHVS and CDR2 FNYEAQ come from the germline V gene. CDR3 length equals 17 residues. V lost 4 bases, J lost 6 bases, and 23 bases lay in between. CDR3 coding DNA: TGTGCCAGCAGCTCGGCCATTAGGAGGGGGGGCCATGATACGCAGTATTTT. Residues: CASSSAIRRGGHDTQYF.

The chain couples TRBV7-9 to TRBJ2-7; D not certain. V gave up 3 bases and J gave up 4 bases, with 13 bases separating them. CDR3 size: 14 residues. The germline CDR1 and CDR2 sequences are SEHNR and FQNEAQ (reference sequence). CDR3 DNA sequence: TGTGCCAGCAGCTTTGACGCCAGGCCATACGAGCAGTACTTC. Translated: CASSFDARPYEQYF.

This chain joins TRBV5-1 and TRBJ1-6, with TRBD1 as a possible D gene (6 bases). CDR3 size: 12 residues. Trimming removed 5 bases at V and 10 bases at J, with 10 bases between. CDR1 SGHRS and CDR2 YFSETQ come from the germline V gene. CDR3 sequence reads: CASSLQGSPLHF. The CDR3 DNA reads TGCGCCAGCAGTCTACAGGGATCACCCCTCCACTTT.

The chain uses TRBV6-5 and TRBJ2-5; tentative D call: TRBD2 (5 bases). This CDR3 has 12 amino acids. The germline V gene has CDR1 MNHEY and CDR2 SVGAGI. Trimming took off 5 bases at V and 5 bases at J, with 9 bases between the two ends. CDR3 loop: CASSRGTETQYF. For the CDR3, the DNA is TGTGCCAGCAGTCGGGGTACCGAGACCCAGTACTTC.

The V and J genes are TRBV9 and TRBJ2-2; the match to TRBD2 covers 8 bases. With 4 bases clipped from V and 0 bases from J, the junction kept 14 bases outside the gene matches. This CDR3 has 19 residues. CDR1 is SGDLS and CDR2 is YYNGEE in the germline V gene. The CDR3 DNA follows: TGTGCCAGCAGCCCCCGGGGTAGCGGGATAAATTCGAACACCGGGGAGCTGTTTTTT. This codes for CASSPRGSGINSNTGELFF. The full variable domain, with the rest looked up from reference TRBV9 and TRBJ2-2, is DSGVTQTPKHLITATGQRVTLRCSPRSGDLSVYWYQQSLDQGLQFLIQYYNGEERAKGNILERFSAQQFPDLHSELNLSSLELGDSALYFCASSPRGSGINSNTGELFFGEGSRLTVL.

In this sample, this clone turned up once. The CDR3 nucleotides are TGTGCCAGCAGCTCTAGGACAGGAGCAGTAGGTACGCAGTATTTT. This codes for CASSSRTGAVGTQYF. The V call is TRBV13, the J call TRBJ2-3; 7 nucleotides line up with TRBD1. CDR1 is PRHDT, CDR2 FYEKMQ, per germline (reference sequence). J lost 8 bases, V lost 4 bases, and 12 bases had no gene match. CDR3 length equals 15 residues.

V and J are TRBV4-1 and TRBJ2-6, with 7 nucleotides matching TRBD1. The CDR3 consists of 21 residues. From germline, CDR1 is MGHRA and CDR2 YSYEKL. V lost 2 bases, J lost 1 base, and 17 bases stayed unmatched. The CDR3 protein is CASSQFPRGQSLTSGANVLTF. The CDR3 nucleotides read TGCGCCAGCAGCCAATTCCCCAGGGGACAGAGCTTGACTTCTGGGGCCAACGTCCTGACTTTC.

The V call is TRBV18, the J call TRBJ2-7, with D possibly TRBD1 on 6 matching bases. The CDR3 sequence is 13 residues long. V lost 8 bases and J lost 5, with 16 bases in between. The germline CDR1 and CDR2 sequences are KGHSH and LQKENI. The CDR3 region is CASRAGHRDEQYF. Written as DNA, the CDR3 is TGTGCCAGCCGCGCAGGTCACAGGGACGAGCAGTACTTC.

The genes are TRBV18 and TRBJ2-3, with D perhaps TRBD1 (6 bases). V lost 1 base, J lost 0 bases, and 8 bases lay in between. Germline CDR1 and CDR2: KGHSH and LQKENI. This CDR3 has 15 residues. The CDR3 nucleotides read TGTGCCAGCTCACCACAGACAGGTAGCACAGATACGCAGTATTTT. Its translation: CASSPQTGSTDTQYF.

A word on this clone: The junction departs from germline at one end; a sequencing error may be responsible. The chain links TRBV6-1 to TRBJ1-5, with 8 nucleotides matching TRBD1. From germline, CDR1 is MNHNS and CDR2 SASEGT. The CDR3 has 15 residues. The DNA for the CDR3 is TGTGCCAGCAGGTTAGACAGGGGTAGCCATCAGCCCCAGCATTTT. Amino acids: CASRLDRGSHQPQHF.

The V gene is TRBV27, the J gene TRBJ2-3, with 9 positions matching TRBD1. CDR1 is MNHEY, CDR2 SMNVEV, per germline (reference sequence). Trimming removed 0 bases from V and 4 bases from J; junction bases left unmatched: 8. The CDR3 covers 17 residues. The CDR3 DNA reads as TGTGCCAGCAGTTTATCGATGGGACAGGGTTTCGCAGATACGCAGTATTTT. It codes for CASSLSMGQGFADTQYF.

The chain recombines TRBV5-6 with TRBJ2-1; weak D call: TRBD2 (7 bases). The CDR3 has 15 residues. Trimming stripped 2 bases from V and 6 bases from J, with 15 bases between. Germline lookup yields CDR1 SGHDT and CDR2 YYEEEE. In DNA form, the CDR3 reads TGTGCCAGCAGCTTAATAAGGGGGGGCCGCAATGAGCAGTTCTTC. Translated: CASSLIRGGRNEQFF. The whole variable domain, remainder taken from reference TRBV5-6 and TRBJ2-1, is DAGVTQSPTHLIKTRGQQVTLRCSPKSGHDTVSWYQQALGQGPQFIFQYYEEEERQRGNFPDRFSGHQFPNYSSELNVNALLLGDSALYLCASSLIRGGRNEQFFGPGTRLTVL.

The CDR3 sequence is CASTPGGEQYF. The DNA of the CDR3 is TGTGCCAGCACTCCCGGGGGCGAGCAGTACTTC. V usage is TRBV28 and J usage is TRBJ2-7, with D possibly matching TRBD2 (6 bases). There are 11 residues in the CDR3. Germline V gene data show CDR1 as MDHEN and CDR2 as SYDVKM. Deletions cut 7 bases from V and 6 bases from J, with 10 bases between.

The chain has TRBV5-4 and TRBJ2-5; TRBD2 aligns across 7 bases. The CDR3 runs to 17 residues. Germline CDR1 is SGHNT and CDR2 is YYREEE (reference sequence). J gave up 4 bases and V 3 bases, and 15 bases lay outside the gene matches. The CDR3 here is CASSSAPTAWGGETQYF. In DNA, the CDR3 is TGTGCCAGCAGCTCGGCCCCTACTGCGTGGGGGGGAGAGACCCAGTACTTC.

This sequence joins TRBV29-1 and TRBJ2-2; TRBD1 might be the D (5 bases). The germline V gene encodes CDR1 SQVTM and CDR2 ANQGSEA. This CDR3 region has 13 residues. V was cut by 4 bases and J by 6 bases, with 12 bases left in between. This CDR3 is CSVGGRSAGELFF. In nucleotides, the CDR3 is TGCAGCGTTGGGGGCAGGAGTGCCGGGGAGCTGTTTTTT.

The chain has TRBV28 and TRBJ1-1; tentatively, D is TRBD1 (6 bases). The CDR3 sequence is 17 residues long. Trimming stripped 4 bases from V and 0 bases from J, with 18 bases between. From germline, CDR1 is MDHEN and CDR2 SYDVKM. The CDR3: CASSSESTGRLNTEAFF. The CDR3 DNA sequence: TGTGCCAGCAGTTCGGAGTCAACAGGGCGTCTGAACACTGAAGCTTTCTTT.

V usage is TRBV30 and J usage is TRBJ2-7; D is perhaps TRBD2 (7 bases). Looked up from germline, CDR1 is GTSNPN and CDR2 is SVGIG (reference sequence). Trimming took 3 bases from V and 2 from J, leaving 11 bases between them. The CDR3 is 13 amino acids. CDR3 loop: CAWRWGGTYEQYF. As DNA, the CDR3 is TGTGCCTGGAGGTGGGGGGGCACCTACGAGCAGTACTTC. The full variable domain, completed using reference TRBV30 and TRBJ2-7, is SQTIHQWPATLVQPVGSPLSLECTVEGTSNPNLYWYRQAAGRGLQLLFYSVGIGQISSEVPQNLSASRPQDRQFILSSKKLLLSDSGFYLCAWRWGGTYEQYFGPGTRLTVT.

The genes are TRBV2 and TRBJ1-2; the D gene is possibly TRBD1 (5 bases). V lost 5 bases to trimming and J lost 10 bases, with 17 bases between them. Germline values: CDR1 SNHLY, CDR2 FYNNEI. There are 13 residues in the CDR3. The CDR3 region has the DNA TGTGCCAGCAGTTGGACCCTCAGGGAAGCCTACACCTTC. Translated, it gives CASSWTLREAYTF. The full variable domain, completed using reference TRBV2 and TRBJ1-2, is EPEVTQTPSHQVTQMGQEVILRCVPISNHLYFYWYRQILGQKVEFLVSFYNNEISEKSEIFDDQFSVERPDGSNFTLKIRSTKLEDSAMYFCASSWTLREAYTFGSGTRLTVV.

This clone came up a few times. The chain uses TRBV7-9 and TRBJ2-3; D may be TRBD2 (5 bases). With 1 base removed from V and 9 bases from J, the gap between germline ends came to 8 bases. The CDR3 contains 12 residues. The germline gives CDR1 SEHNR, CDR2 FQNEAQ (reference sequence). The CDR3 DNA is TGTGCCAGCAGCTTAGACGGGGAAACGCAGTATTTT. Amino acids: CASSLDGETQYF.

The CDR3 DNA sequence: TGTGCCAGCAGCCCGCGAGGACAAGAGACCCAGTACTTC. It codes for CASSPRGQETQYF. The chain recombines TRBV9 with TRBJ2-5; D gene ambiguous. CDR3 length: 13 amino acids. Germline V gives CDR1 SGDLS, CDR2 YYNGEE. V was pared by 4 bases and J by 2 bases, with 9 bases between. The whole variable domain, filled in from reference TRBV9 and TRBJ2-5, reads DSGVTQTPKHLITATGQRVTLRCSPRSGDLSVYWYQQSLDQGLQFLIQYYNGEERAKGNILERFSAQQFPDLHSELNLSSLELGDSALYFCASSPRGQETQYFGPGTRLLVL.

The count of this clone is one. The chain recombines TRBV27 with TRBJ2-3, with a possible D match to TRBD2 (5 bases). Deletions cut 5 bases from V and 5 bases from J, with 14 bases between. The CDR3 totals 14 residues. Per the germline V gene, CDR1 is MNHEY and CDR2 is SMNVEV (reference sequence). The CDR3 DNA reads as TGTGCCAGCAGTCCACTGGGAGCCGAAGATACGCAGTATTTT. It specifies CASSPLGAEDTQYF.

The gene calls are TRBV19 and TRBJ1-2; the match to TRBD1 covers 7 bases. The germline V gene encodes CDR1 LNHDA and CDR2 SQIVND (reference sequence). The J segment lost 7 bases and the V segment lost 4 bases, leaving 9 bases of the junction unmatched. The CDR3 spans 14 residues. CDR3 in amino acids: CASSRDDRAGGYTF. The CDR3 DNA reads TGTGCCAGTAGTAGGGACGACAGGGCTGGTGGCTACACCTTC.

Here the CDR3 reads CASSFSQGSGNTIYF. CDR3 DNA sequence: TGTGCCAGCAGTTTCTCACAGGGGTCCGGAAACACCATATATTTT. The J gene is TRBJ1-3, the V gene TRBV27; 7 bases agree with TRBD1. CDR3 length: 15 residues. The J segment lost 4 bases and the V segment lost 3 bases, leaving 6 bases of the junction unmatched. The V gene's germline CDR1 is MNHEY and CDR2 SMNVEV (reference sequence).

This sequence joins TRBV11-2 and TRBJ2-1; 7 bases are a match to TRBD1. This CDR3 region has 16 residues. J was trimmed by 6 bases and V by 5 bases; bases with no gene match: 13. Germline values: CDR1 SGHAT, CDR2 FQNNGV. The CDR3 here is CASSPDRDRMGNEQFF. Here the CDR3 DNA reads TGTGCCAGCAGCCCAGACCGGGACAGAATGGGCAATGAGCAGTTCTTC. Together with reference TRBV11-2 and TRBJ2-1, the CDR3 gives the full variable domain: EAGVAQSPRYKIIEKRQSVAFWCNPISGHATLYWYQQILGQGPKLLIQFQNNGVVDDSQLPKDRFSAERLKGVDSTLKIQPAKLEDSAVYLCASSPDRDRMGNEQFFGPGTRLTVL.

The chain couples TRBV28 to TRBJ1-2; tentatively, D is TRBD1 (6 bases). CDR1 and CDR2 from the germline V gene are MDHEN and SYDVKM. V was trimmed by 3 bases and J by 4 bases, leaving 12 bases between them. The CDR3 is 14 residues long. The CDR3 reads CASSLGSGAYGYTF. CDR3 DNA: TGTGCCAGCAGTTTGGGATCAGGGGCCTATGGCTACACCTTC.

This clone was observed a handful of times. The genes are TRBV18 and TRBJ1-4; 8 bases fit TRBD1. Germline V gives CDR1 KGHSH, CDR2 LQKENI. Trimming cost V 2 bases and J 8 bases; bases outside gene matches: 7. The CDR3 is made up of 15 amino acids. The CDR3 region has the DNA TGTGCCAGCTCACCAGAACAACAGGGGGAAGAAAAACTGTTTTTT. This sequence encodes CASSPEQQGEEKLFF.

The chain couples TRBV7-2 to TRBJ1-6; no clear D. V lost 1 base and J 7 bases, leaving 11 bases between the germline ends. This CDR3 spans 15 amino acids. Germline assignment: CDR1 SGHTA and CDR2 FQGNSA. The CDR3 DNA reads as TGTGCCAGCAGCTTAGGCCCGGGCGGGAATTCACCCCTCCACTTT. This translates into CASSLGPGGNSPLHF.

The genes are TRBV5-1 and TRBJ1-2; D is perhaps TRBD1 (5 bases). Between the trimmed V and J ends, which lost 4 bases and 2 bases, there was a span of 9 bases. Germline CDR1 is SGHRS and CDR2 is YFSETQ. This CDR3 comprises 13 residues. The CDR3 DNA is TGCGCCAGCAGCGGGGGACTCAACTATGGCTACACCTTC. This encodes CASSGGLNYGYTF.